Each of the 17 T cell receptor beta chains below was sequenced from the same sample in a study of T cells after yellow fever vaccination. TCRdb passed the 5' RACE reads through MiXCR, listing each CDR3 protein once. The sample shows under 90,000 distinct CDR3 sequences, about 6.5% of them seen only once. The material sequenced was CD8+ T cells sorted from PBMCs, taken about 41 days after the first yellow fever vaccination. The receptors originated from a man in his late teens or twenties who received the YFV17D yellow fever vaccine.

CDR3 bases: TGTGCCAGCAGCCTAGGCAGGTATCCCTACGAGCAGTACTTC. Translated: CASSLGRYPYEQYF. The chain recombines TRBV7-9 with TRBJ2-7; no firm D call. Germline lookup yields CDR1 SEHNR and CDR2 FQNEAQ (reference sequence). Trimming left V 5 bases short and J 2 bases short, with 13 bases between. The CDR3 extends over 14 amino acids.

This clonotype was picked up many times. The chain recombines TRBV28 with TRBJ1-5, with D perhaps matching TRBD1 (5 bases). The CDR3 has 16 amino acids. Germline lookup yields CDR1 MDHEN and CDR2 SYDVKM. V was cut by 10 bases and J by 3 bases, with 22 bases left in between. CDR3 nucleotides: TGTGCCATCCAGCATGGGGGGAAGACAGCCAATCAGCCCCAGCATTTT. This translates into CAIQHGGKTANQPQHF.

There are many counts of this clonotype. The chain combines TRBV4-3 with TRBJ2-6; D is unresolved. Germline assignment: CDR1 LGHNA and CDR2 YSLEER. V lost 0 bases, J lost 4 bases, and 10 bases lay in between. This CDR3 contains 16 residues. In nucleotides, the CDR3 is TGCGCCAGCAGCCAAGATGCCGGTACCGGGGCCAACGTCCTGACTTTC. Translating gives CASSQDAGTGANVLTF.

This clonotype was seen a few times. This rearrangement joins TRBV5-8 to TRBJ1-2, with 9 bases matching TRBD1. J was trimmed by 6 bases and V by 0 bases; bases with no gene match: 6. The V gene's germline CDR1 is SGHTS and CDR2 YDEGEE. This CDR3 is built from 15 residues. The CDR3 coding sequence is TGTGCCAGCAGCTTGGGGGGACAGGGCCAACATGGCTACACCTTC. It encodes CASSLGGQGQHGYTF.

Only a few counts were recorded for this clonotype. The chain combines TRBV2 with TRBJ2-2; unclear D gene. CDR3 length: 14 residues. Germline CDR1 reads SNHLY; CDR2 reads FYNNEI. V was trimmed by 8 bases and J by 3 bases, leaving 13 bases between them. The DNA of the CDR3 is TGTGCCAGCGATAACTCTGGGGACACCGGGGAGCTGTTTTTT. Translation: CASDNSGDTGELFF.

Ten or more counts support this clonotype. This chain uses TRBV29-1 with TRBJ2-3, with 7 bases identical to TRBD2. V lost 1 base, J lost 0 bases, and 4 bases stayed unmatched. Germline V gene lookup returns CDR1 SQVTM and CDR2 ANQGSEA. CDR3 length: 15 residues. For the CDR3, the DNA is TGCAGCGTTGAAGTGGGGGGGGTAAGCACAGATACGCAGTATTTT. As protein: CSVEVGGVSTDTQYF.

This chain links TRBV7-9 with TRBJ1-5, with 8 bases identical to TRBD1. The germline V gene has CDR1 SEHNR and CDR2 FQNEAQ (reference sequence). The CDR3 is 14 residues long. V lost 4 bases to trimming and J lost 7 bases; unmatched junction nucleotides: 6. In DNA, the CDR3 is TGTGCCAGCAGCTCTGGACAGGGTATACAGCCCCAGCATTTT. Protein product: CASSSGQGIQPQHF.

This clonotype was found many times. This chain uses TRBV27 with TRBJ2-7; the D is unclear. Germline V CDR1 and CDR2: MNHEY, SMNVEV (reference sequence). The CDR3 runs 13 residues. V lost 8 bases and J lost 2, with 13 bases in between. CDR3: CASSPTVTYEQYF. In DNA, the CDR3 is TGTGCCAGCTCTCCTACGGTAACCTACGAGCAGTACTTC.

This clonotype was counted ten times or more. The chain has TRBV4-3 and TRBJ2-2; TRBD2 is a possible D gene (5 bases). The CDR3 is 15 residues long. Germline CDR1 LGHNA, CDR2 YSLEER. V was cut by 1 base and J by 2 bases, with 8 bases left in between. The CDR3 DNA reads TGCGCCAGCAGCCAAGCGGGATACAACACCGGGGAGCTGTTTTTT. This encodes CASSQAGYNTGELFF.

There are many counts of this clonotype. The chain combines TRBV7-8 with TRBJ2-5; TRBD1 matches at 8 bases. This CDR3 region has 15 residues. The V segment lost 1 base and the J segment 2 bases; nucleotides outside the gene matches: 3. Germline-derived CDR1 and CDR2 are SGHVS and FQNEAQ. The CDR3: CASSLGTGQQETQYF. The CDR3 region has the DNA TGTGCCAGCAGCTTAGGGACAGGGCAACAAGAGACCCAGTACTTC.

This clonotype was found many times. In DNA, the CDR3 is TGTGCCATTTCGGCGGGGCCGACCTATGGCTACACCTTC. Its protein product is CAISAGPTYGYTF. The chain carries TRBV24-1 and TRBJ1-2; D is possibly TRBD1 (5 bases). The germline V gene encodes CDR1 KGHDR and CDR2 SFDVKD. V was pared by 11 bases and J by 4 bases, with 16 bases between. This CDR3 comprises 13 residues.

The table lists this clonotype with many counts. The genes are TRBV6-6 and TRBJ2-7; tentatively, D is TRBD2 (5 bases). The CDR3 is 13 amino acids. V shed 2 bases and J shed 3 bases, with 8 bases lying between them. The germline V gene encodes CDR1 MNHNY and CDR2 SVGAGI (reference sequence). DNA of the CDR3: TGTGCCAGCAGTTACGGGAGTATCTACGAGCAGTACTTC. Translating it yields CASSYGSIYEQYF.

This clonotype was detected ten times or more. The chain is built from TRBV12-5 and TRBJ2-1; 8 bases align to TRBD1. The CDR3 contains 14 residues. Germline CDR1 reads LGHNT; CDR2 reads FRNRAP. J gave up 7 bases and V 1 base, and 3 bases lay outside the gene matches. The CDR3 DNA follows: TGTGCTAGTGGTTTGGGGACAGGGTTAAATGAGCAGTTCTTC. It specifies CASGLGTGLNEQFF.

Points on this clonotype: The junction and the germline gene differ at one end; a read error may be behind it. The chain combines TRBV4-3 with TRBJ2-7; 7 positions match TRBD2. Germline V gives CDR1 LGHNA, CDR2 YSLEER. This CDR3 comprises 13 residues. DNA of the CDR3: TGCGCCAGCAGCCAAGGGTCCGGGACTAATCGGCACTTC. Residues: CASSQGSGTNRHF.

The chain couples TRBV7-9 to TRBJ1-1; D is unresolved. Germline V lookup: CDR1 SEHNR, CDR2 FQNEAQ (reference sequence). The CDR3 covers 15 residues. V dropped 0 bases and J dropped 5 bases, with 13 bases sitting between them. The CDR3 here is CASSLALLRRTEAFF. CDR3 coding DNA: TGTGCCAGCAGCTTAGCCCTCTTAAGAAGAACTGAAGCTTTCTTT.

This chain links TRBV6-5 with TRBJ1-5; D unresolved. CDR1 MNHEY and CDR2 SVGAGI come from the germline V gene. This CDR3 has 16 amino acids. V was pared by 2 bases and J by 0 bases, with 11 bases between. This chain's CDR3 is CASSYSRYYSNQPQHF. The CDR3 coding sequence is TGTGCCAGCAGTTACAGCCGTTATTATAGCAATCAGCCCCAGCATTTT.

In this sample, this clonotype turned up many times. The rearrangement uses TRBV10-1 and TRBJ2-1, with TRBD1 identical over 8 bases. With V trimmed by 3 bases and J by 8 bases, 12 bases remained unmatched. There are 16 residues in the CDR3. Germline CDR1 and CDR2: WNHNN and SYGVQD (reference sequence). The CDR3 reads CASSDVRAGGFDEQFF. CDR3 bases: TGCGCCAGCAGTGACGTTCGGGCAGGGGGCTTCGATGAGCAGTTCTTC.